This T cell receptor (beta chain) originates from a study of blood T cell repertoires in COVID-19. Study background: The study drew acute and convalescent COVID-19 samples from the United States, Italy and Spain. Sources were T cells, B-cell-depleted T cells, or PBMCs; the material itself was cDNA or gDNA.

In this sample, this clone turned up once. Source study methods: From reference gene primer amplification, estimates of nucleated cell counts were derived. Method: immunoSEQ multiplex PCR; TCRdb's copy keeps in-frame clones and lacks some. V, J and clone size derive from that table, while D and trimming were established from the DNA sequence. The sample lists some 100,000 clones; roughly 86% were seen once. Germline CDR1 reads LNHDA; CDR2 reads SQIVND (reference sequence). The length of the CDR3 is 15 residues. J lost 5 bases, V lost 5 bases, and 10 bases had no gene match. This receptor was taken from a man aged 45 to 65 with acute or convalescent COVID-19. The sample consisted of peripheral blood. The chain links TRBV19 to TRBJ2-7; 9 positions agree with TRBD1. The CDR3 reads CASSGGTGNRDEQYF. The CDR3 DNA follows: TGTGCCAGTAGTGGTGGGACAGGGAATCGGGACGAGCAGTACTTC.